This TCR beta chain was found in a study of radiation and T cells in renal cell carcinoma. Study results and caveats: In blood, top tumor clones expanded by 2 weeks, shrinking by 4.

Points on this clone: Its specificity is unknown.

The protocol was immunoSEQ multiplex PCR, while the TCRdb copy is restricted to in-frame clones and leaves out a portion. The sample has just over 95,000 clones; less than 90% are singletons. CDR3 size: 15 residues. Trimming at V came to 3 bases and at J to 5 bases, leaving 9 bases not matched to a gene. CDR1 is SGHKS, CDR2 YYEKEE, per germline (reference sequence). As for time point: baseline pretreatment blood. This sample's treatment: 15 Gy SBRT to primary tumor, nephrectomy 4 weeks later. Radiation-treated patients gave blood at baseline, week 2 and week 4. The patient's renal cell carcinoma had clear cell pathology.

The chain has TRBV5-5 and TRBJ2-3; 7 nucleotides agree with TRBD2. Here the sequenced sample was blood, taken from a patient whose treatment included radiotherapy and nephrectomy. The TCR comes from a man aged 50-60 years with renal cell carcinoma. The CDR3 sequence: CASSSRTSFIDTQYF. CDR3 sequence (DNA): TGTGCCAGCAGCTCCCGGACTAGTTTCATAGATACGCAGTATTTT. Complete variable domain (other parts from reference TRBV5-5 and TRBJ2-3): DAGVTQSPTHLIKTRGQQVTLRCSPISGHKSVSWYQQVLGQGPQFIFQYYEKEERGRGNFPDRFSARQFPNYSSELNVNALLLGDSALYLCASSSRTSFIDTQYFGPGTRLTVL.